This T cell receptor beta chain was observed in a study of blood T cell repertoires in COVID-19. Study overall: Material from acute and convalescent COVID-19 was sourced from the United States, Italy and Spain. T cells, B-cell-depleted T cells, or PBMCs provided the cDNA or gDNA that served as material.

This clone appeared once. Sequenced by immunoSEQ multiplex PCR; TCRdb stores in-frame clones only, minus some. The data hold 110,000 or so clones, with more than 80% observed a single time. The CDR3 is 13 amino acids. The germline V and J ends were trimmed by 0 bases and 15 bases, with 15 bases remaining between them. CDR1 is GTSNPN, CDR2 SVGIG, per germline (reference sequence). The clonotype originates from a woman between 35 and 50 years old with acute or convalescent COVID-19. The chain links TRBV30 to TRBJ1-6, with TRBD1 as a possible D gene (6 bases). Sequencing was done on a sample of peripheral blood. The DNA of the CDR3 is TGTGCCTGGAGTGTAAACAGGGCCTATGACCTCCACTTT. It translates to CAWSVNRAYDLHF.